This T cell receptor beta chain is drawn from a study of blood T cell repertoires in COVID-19. Study at large: Acute and convalescent COVID-19 samples came from the United States, Italy and Spain.

The Seattle patients joined while their infection was active and were tracked longitudinally afterward. Libraries were prepared by immunoSEQ multiplex PCR; TCRdb keeps only in-frame clonotypes and omits some of them. This sample carries roughly 260,000 clones, roughly 90% of them seen once, and the ten largest clones take approximately 10%. The sequence derives from a woman aged 25 to 39 with COVID-19, enrolled during active disease. Sequenced input: peripheral blood.

The CDR3 nucleotides read TGTGCCAGCAGTTCATCACAGGGAGGGGATGAAAAACTGTTTTTT. The encoded protein is CASSSSQGGDEKLFF. The J gene is TRBJ1-4, the V gene TRBV27, with a tentative D call TRBD1 (6 bases). Trimming shortened V by 4 bases and J by 6 bases, and 15 bases separated the two germline ends. CDR1 and CDR2 (germline): MNHEY, SMNVEV (reference sequence). This CDR3 is built from 15 residues.